The 23 T cell receptor beta chains in this list originate from one sample, sequenced in a study of blood T cell repertoires in COVID-19. Profiled with immunoSEQ multiplex PCR; TCRdb holds only in-frame clones, not every one. Counted here are around 250,000 clones, approximately 85% occurring once; the ten biggest clones make up under 2.5%. The sample taken for sequencing was PBMCs or T cells enriched from blood (not recorded which). These receptors originate from a woman aged 50 to 60 who had recovered from COVID-19.

The chain links TRBV15 to TRBJ1-6, with D possibly TRBD1 on 6 matching bases. Germline assignment: CDR1 LNHNV and CDR2 YYDKDF (reference sequence). Trimming cost V 5 bases and J 10 bases, with 12 bases left between them. The CDR3 has 13 amino acids. DNA for the CDR3: TGTGCCACCAGCTACGGGGGGCAGTCACCCCTCCACTTT. Amino acid sequence: CATSYGGQSPLHF.

This clone was picked up a small number of times. The chain joins TRBV2 to TRBJ2-7; 7 positions match TRBD2. The CDR3 spans 13 residues. Germline-derived CDR1 and CDR2 are SNHLY and FYNNEI. Trimming at V came to 7 bases and at J to 3 bases, leaving 6 bases not matched to a gene. CDR3 region: CASIAGAYYEQYF. The CDR3 DNA reads as TGTGCCAGCATTGCGGGAGCCTACTACGAGCAGTACTTC. Full variable domain (remainder filled in from reference TRBV2 and TRBJ2-7): EPEVTQTPSHQVTQMGQEVILRCVPISNHLYFYWYRQILGQKVEFLVSFYNNEISEKSEIFDDQFSVERPDGSNFTLKIRSTKLEDSAMYFCASIAGAYYEQYFGPGTRLTVT.

The V gene is TRBV2, the J gene TRBJ2-2, with D maybe TRBD1 (6 bases). V dropped 3 bases and J dropped 1 base, with 9 bases sitting between them. The CDR3 runs to 15 residues. Germline CDR1 is SNHLY and CDR2 is FYNNEI. The CDR3 DNA follows: TGTGCCAGCAGTGAGTGGGGACAGAACACCGGGGAGCTGTTTTTT. This translates into CASSEWGQNTGELFF.

The V gene is TRBV6-5, the J gene TRBJ1-4, with D tentatively TRBD1 (6 bases). Germline-derived CDR1 and CDR2 are MNHEY and SVGAGI. The CDR3 is 15 residues long. V lost 7 bases to trimming and J lost 8 bases, with 20 bases between them. The CDR3 reads CASTPNPRGGEKLFF. CDR3 bases: TGTGCCAGCACCCCAAATCCCAGGGGAGGGGAAAAACTGTTTTTT.

V usage is TRBV27 and J usage is TRBJ2-2, with TRBD2 matching over 7 bases. The CDR3 is 15 amino acids. Trimming cost V 4 bases and J 4 bases; bases outside gene matches: 6. In germline, CDR1 is MNHEY, CDR2 SMNVEV (reference sequence). The CDR3 bases are TGTGCCAGCAGTTCCAGGCGGGAGCGCACCGGGGAGCTGTTTTTT. It encodes CASSSRRERTGELFF.

V and J are TRBV4-1 and TRBJ2-7; possible D gene TRBD2, 6 bases. Per germline, CDR1 MGHRA and CDR2 YSYEKL. The V end lost 0 bases, the J end lost 0 bases, and 12 bases lay between the germline ends. The length of the CDR3 is 16 residues. The CDR3 loop is CASSQDGSGSSYEQYF. The CDR3 region has the DNA TGCGCCAGCAGCCAAGACGGGAGCGGCAGCTCCTACGAGCAGTACTTC.

V is TRBV27 and J is TRBJ2-1, with TRBD2 identical over 9 bases. CDR1 and CDR2 from the germline V gene are MNHEY and SMNVEV (reference sequence). This CDR3 comprises 15 residues. V lost 2 bases, J lost 3 bases, and 2 bases stayed unmatched. The CDR3 sequence: CASSLGGRDYNEQFF. The CDR3 DNA follows: TGTGCCAGCAGTTTAGGCGGGAGGGACTACAATGAGCAGTTCTTC.

This clone was found once. The rearrangement uses TRBV27 and TRBJ2-1; D remains unclear. The germline V gene has CDR1 MNHEY and CDR2 SMNVEV (reference sequence). V lost 3 bases to trimming and J lost 7 bases, with 13 bases between them. The CDR3 runs to 14 residues. The CDR3 sequence is CASSFRQARNEQFF. CDR3 nucleotides: TGTGCCAGCAGTTTCCGGCAGGCAAGGAATGAGCAGTTCTTC.

CDR3 protein: CASSLTGGSYNEQFF. In nucleotides, the CDR3 is TGTGCCAGCTCCCTAACCGGTGGGAGTTACAATGAGCAGTTCTTC. The chain is built from TRBV18 and TRBJ2-1; D possibly corresponds to TRBD2 (5 bases). Germline assignment: CDR1 KGHSH and CDR2 LQKENI. The CDR3 is made up of 15 amino acids. Trimming shortened V by 6 bases and J by 4 bases, and 16 bases separated the two germline ends.

The chain has TRBV24-1 and TRBJ2-3; TRBD2 matches 7 bases. CDR3 length equals 15 residues. Germline loops: CDR1 KGHDR, CDR2 SFDVKD. V shed 5 bases and J 6 bases; nucleotides not matched to a gene: 10. DNA of the CDR3: TGTGCCACCAGTGTTTCTAGCGGCCCGGGGGATACGCAGTATTTT. This gives the protein CATSVSSGPGDTQYF.

The rearrangement joins TRBV6-5 to TRBJ2-5; 7 nucleotides match TRBD2. Unmatched junction bases numbered 11, after V lost 6 bases and J lost 4 bases. The germline V gene has CDR1 MNHEY and CDR2 SVGAGI. The CDR3 spans 15 residues. CDR3 sequence (DNA): TGTGCCAGCAGGGAGATAGCGGGCACGGGAGAGACCCAGTACTTC. It encodes CASREIAGTGETQYF.

Many counts were recorded for this clone. J is TRBJ1-6 and V is TRBV10-3; the D gene is possibly TRBD1 (5 bases). Germline values: CDR1 ENHRY, CDR2 SYGVKD. V shed 5 bases and J shed 7 bases, with 12 bases lying between them. This CDR3 is 14 amino acids long. The DNA for the CDR3 is TGTGCCATCAGTTCCGGGACTATGAATTCACCCCTCCACTTT. Protein sequence: CAISSGTMNSPLHF.

The rearrangement joins TRBV9 to TRBJ2-4, with 13 bases fitting TRBD2. V was pared by 3 bases and J by 11 bases, with 8 bases of the junction left unmatched. Germline CDR1 reads SGDLS; CDR2 reads YYNGEE. The CDR3 covers 15 residues. DNA of the CDR3: TGTGCCAGCAGCGAATCCGGGACTAGCGGGATGTTTCAGTACTTC. Protein: CASSESGTSGMFQYF.

The chain links TRBV5-5 to TRBJ2-1; 14 bases agree with TRBD2. The CDR3 is made up of 15 amino acids. In germline, CDR1 is SGHKS, CDR2 YYEKEE (reference sequence). With 4 bases clipped from V and 8 bases from J, the junction kept 5 bases outside the gene matches. CDR3 nucleotides: TGTGCCAGCAGCCCAAGACTAGCGGGAGGGGATGAGCAGTTCTTC. This translates into CASSPRLAGGDEQFF.

This clone was recorded only once. The chain joins TRBV10-2 to TRBJ1-5; 8 nucleotides agree with TRBD1. Germline CDR1 WSHSY, CDR2 SAAADI. After removal of 8 bases from V and 7 bases from J, the junction contained 10 bases not matched to a gene. This CDR3 contains 14 residues. CDR3 DNA: TGCGCCAGCTCCAACGTCGACAGGGGACAGCCCCAGCATTTT. This codes for CASSNVDRGQPQHF.

V gene TRBV4-1 combines with J gene TRBJ1-1; TRBD1 agrees at 7 bases. The CDR3 is 13 residues long. Germline V gene lookup returns CDR1 MGHRA and CDR2 YSYEKL. The V segment lost 0 bases and the J segment 10 bases; nucleotides outside the gene matches: 5. The CDR3 DNA follows: TGCGCCAGCAGCCAAGAAAACAGGGGCAGAGCTTTCTTT. Residues: CASSQENRGRAFF.

The V call is TRBV2, the J call TRBJ2-7; weak D call: TRBD2 (6 bases). This CDR3 has 15 amino acids. Germline-derived CDR1 and CDR2 are SNHLY and FYNNEI. The ends were cut back, 8 bases at V and 3 bases at J, with 20 bases in the middle. CDR3 loop: CASAPEGRSRYEQYF. DNA of the CDR3: TGTGCCAGCGCCCCAGAAGGGAGGTCACGCTACGAGCAGTACTTC.

V is TRBV28 and J is TRBJ1-5; D is undetermined. The V gene lost 6 bases and the J gene lost 7 bases, with 16 bases spanning the gap. CDR3 length equals 14 residues. The germline V gene has CDR1 MDHEN and CDR2 SYDVKM. CDR3 DNA: TGTGCCAGCAGCTGGAGGAGGCAGGCCCAGCCCCAGCATTTT. It is translated as CASSWRRQAQPQHF. Combining the CDR3 with reference TRBV28 and TRBJ1-5 gives the whole variable domain DVKVTQSSRYLVKRTGEKVFLECVQDMDHENMFWYRQDPGLGLRLIYFSYDVKMKEKGDIPEGYSVSREKKERFSLILESASTNQTSMYLCASSWRRQAQPQHFGDGTRLSIL.

V gene TRBV27 combines with J gene TRBJ1-2; D possibly corresponds to TRBD1 (6 bases). The CDR3 consists of 15 residues. Germline V gene data show CDR1 as MNHEY and CDR2 as SMNVEV (reference sequence). V shed 9 bases and J shed 4 bases, with 21 bases lying between them. The CDR3 reads CASRRGAPATYGYTF. CDR3 nucleotide sequence: TGTGCCAGTAGACGGGGGGCGCCCGCTACCTATGGCTACACCTTC.

The chain carries TRBV21-1 and TRBJ2-1; the table's D call, TRBD2, has no DNA check behind it. TRBV21-1 is a known pseudogene. This CDR3 has 13 residues. The CDR3 nucleotides are TGTGCCAGCAGCAAAGCGTTGGGGGGTGAGCAGTTCTTC. Encoded protein: CASSKALGGEQFF.

This chain connects TRBV11-3 to TRBJ2-1; tentatively, D is TRBD2 (5 bases). The V gene lost 0 bases and the J gene lost 9 bases, with 6 bases spanning the gap. This CDR3 contains 12 residues. The V gene's germline CDR1 is SGHNT and CDR2 YENEEA. CDR3 loop: CASSLERGEQFF. For the CDR3, the DNA is TGTGCCAGCAGCTTAGAACGGGGTGAGCAGTTCTTC.

The genes are TRBV7-3 and TRBJ1-3; tentative D call: TRBD1 (6 bases). This CDR3 comprises 15 residues. The V and J ends lost 5 bases and 0 bases respectively, with 11 bases between them. The V gene's germline CDR1 is SGHTA and CDR2 FQGTGA. This CDR3 is CASSEGHYSGNTIYF. The CDR3 nucleotides read TGTGCCAGCAGCGAGGGACACTACTCTGGAAACACCATATATTTT.

The gene calls are TRBV5-6 and TRBJ2-3; D ambiguous. From germline, CDR1 is SGHDT and CDR2 YYEEEE. The CDR3 has 15 amino acids. The V gene lost 2 bases and the J gene lost 8 bases, with 18 bases spanning the gap. CDR3 bases: TGTGCCAGCAGCTTTAGGAGTGTCACGTCCTCTACGCAGTATTTT. Its translation: CASSFRSVTSSTQYF.